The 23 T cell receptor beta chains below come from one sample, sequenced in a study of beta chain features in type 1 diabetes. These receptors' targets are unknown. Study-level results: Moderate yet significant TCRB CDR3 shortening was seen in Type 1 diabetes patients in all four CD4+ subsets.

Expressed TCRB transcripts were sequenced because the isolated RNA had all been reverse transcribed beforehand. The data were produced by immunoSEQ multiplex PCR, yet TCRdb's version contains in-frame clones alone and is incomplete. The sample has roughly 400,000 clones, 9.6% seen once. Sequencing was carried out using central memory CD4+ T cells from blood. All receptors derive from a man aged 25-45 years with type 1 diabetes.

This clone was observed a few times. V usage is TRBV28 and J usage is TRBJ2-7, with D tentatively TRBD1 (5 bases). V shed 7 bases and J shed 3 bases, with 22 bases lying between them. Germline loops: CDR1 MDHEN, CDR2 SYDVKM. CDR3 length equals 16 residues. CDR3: CASTPQGAPPVYEQYF. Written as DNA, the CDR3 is TGTGCCAGCACCCCTCAAGGGGCCCCGCCCGTCTACGAGCAGTACTTC.

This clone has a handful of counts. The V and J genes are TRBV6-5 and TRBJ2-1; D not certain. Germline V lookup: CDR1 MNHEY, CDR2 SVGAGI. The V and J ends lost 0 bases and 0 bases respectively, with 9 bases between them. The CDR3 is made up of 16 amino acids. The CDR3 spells CASSYSPRSSYNEQFF. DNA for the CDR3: TGTGCCAGCAGTTACTCACCACGGAGCTCCTACAATGAGCAGTTCTTC.

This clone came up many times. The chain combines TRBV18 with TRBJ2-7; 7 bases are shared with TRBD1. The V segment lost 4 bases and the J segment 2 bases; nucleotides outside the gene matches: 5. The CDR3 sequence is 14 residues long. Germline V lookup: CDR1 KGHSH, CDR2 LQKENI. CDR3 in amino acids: CASSQGAMTYEQYF. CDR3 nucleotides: TGTGCCAGCTCACAGGGGGCAATGACCTACGAGCAGTACTTC. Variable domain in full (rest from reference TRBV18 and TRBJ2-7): NAGVMQNPRHLVRRRGQEARLRCSPMKGHSHVYWYRQLPEEGLKFMVYLQKENIIDESGMPKERFSAEFPKEGPSILRIQQVVRGDSAAYFCASSQGAMTYEQYFGPGTRLTVT.

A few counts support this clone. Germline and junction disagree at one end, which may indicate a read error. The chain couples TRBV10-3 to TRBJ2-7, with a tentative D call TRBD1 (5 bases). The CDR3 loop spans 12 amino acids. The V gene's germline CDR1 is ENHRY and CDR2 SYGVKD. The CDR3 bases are TGTGCCAGCAGTCAGGGCTACTACGAGCAGTACTTC. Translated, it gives CASSQGYYEQYF.

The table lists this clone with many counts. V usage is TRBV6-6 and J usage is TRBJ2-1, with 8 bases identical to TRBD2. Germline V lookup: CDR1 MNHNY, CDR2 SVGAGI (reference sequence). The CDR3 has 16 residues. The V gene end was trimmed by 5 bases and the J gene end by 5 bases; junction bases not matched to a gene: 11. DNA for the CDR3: TGTGCCAGCAGTCCTAGCGGGCAGACCAGGGACAATGAGCAGTTCTTC. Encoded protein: CASSPSGQTRDNEQFF.

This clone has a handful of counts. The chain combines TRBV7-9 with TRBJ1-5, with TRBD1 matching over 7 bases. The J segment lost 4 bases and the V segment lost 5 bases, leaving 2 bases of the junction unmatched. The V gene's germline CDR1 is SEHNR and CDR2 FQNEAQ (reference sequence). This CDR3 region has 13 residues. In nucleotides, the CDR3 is TGTGCCAGCAGCCCGGGACAGAATCAGCCCCAGCATTTT. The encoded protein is CASSPGQNQPQHF.

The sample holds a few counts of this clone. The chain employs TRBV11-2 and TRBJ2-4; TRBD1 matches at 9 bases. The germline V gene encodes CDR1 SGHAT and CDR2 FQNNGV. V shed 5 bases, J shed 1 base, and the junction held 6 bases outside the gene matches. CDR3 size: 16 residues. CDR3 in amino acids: CASSPRQGGAKNIQYF. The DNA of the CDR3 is TGTGCCAGCAGCCCCCGACAGGGGGGGGCCAAAAACATTCAGTACTTC.

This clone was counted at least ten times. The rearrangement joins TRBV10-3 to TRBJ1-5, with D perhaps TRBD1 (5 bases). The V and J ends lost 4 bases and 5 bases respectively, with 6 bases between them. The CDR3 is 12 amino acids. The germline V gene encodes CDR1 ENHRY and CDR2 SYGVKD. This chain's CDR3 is CAISGGDQPQHF. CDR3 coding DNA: TGTGCCATCAGTGGAGGGGATCAGCCCCAGCATTTT.

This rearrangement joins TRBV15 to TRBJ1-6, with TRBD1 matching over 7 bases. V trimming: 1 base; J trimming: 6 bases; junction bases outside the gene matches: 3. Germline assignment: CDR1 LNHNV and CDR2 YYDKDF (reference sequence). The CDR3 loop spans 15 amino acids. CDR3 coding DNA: TGTGCCACCAGCAGAGCGGCAGGGGGTAATTCACCCCTCCACTTT. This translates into CATSRAAGGNSPLHF.

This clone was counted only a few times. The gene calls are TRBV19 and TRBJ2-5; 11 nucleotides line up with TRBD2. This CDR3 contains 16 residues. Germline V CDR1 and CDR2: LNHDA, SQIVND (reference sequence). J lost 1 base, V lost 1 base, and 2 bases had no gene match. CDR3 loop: CASSIALAGGQETQYF. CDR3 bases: TGTGCCAGTAGTATAGCCCTAGCGGGAGGCCAAGAGACCCAGTACTTC.

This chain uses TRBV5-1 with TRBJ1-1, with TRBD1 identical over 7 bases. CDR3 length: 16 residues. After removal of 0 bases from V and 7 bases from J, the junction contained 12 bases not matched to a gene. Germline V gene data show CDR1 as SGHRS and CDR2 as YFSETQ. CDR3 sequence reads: CASSLETLGGADEAFF. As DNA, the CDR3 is TGCGCCAGCAGCTTGGAAACCCTAGGGGGCGCGGATGAAGCTTTCTTT.

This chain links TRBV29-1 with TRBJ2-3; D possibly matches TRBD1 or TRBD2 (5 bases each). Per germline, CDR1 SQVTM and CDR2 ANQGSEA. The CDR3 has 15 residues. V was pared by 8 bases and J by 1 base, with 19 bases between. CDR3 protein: CSYSEWGSGTDTQYF. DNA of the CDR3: TGCAGCTATTCCGAGTGGGGGAGTGGCACAGATACGCAGTATTTT.

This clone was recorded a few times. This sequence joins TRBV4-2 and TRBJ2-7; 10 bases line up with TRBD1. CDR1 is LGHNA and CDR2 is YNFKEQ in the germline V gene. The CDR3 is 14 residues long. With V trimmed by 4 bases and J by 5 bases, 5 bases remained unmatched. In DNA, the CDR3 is TGTGCCAGCAGCCCGGGACAGGGGTTTAACGAGCAGTACTTC. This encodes CASSPGQGFNEQYF.

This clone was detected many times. CDR3 protein: CASSSQLYGYTF. The CDR3 DNA sequence: TGTGCCAGCAGCTCTCAATTGTATGGCTACACCTTC. The gene calls are TRBV14 and TRBJ1-2; D unresolved. CDR1 is SGHDN and CDR2 is FVKESK in the germline V gene. V lost 5 bases to trimming and J lost 5 bases, with 9 bases between them. The CDR3 consists of 12 residues.

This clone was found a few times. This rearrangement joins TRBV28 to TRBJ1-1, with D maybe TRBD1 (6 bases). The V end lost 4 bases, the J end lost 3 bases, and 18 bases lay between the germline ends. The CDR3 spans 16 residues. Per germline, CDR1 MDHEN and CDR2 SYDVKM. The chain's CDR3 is CASSSFIQGKDTEAFF. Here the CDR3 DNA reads TGTGCCAGCAGTTCCTTCATCCAGGGGAAGGACACTGAAGCTTTCTTT. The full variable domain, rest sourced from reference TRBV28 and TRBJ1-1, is DVKVTQSSRYLVKRTGEKVFLECVQDMDHENMFWYRQDPGLGLRLIYFSYDVKMKEKGDIPEGYSVSREKKERFSLILESASTNQTSMYLCASSSFIQGKDTEAFFGQGTRLTVV.

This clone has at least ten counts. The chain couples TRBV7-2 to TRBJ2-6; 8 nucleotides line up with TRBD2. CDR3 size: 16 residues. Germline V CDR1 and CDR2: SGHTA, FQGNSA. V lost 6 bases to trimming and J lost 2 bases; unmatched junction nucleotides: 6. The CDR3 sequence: CASRSLAEAGANVLTF. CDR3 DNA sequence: TGTGCCAGCAGGTCACTAGCGGAGGCTGGGGCCAACGTCCTGACTTTC.

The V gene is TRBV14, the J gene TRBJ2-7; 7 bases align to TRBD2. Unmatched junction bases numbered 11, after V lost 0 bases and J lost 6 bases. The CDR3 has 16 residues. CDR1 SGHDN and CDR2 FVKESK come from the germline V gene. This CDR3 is CASSQEGGGRTPEQYF. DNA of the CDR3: TGTGCCAGCAGCCAAGAAGGTGGCGGGAGAACTCCCGAGCAGTACTTC.

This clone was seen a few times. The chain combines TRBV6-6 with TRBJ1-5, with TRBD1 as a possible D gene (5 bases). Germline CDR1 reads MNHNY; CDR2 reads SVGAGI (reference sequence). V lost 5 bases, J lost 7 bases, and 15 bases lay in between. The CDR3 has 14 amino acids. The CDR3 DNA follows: TGTGCCAGCAGTCAGGGAGGGGTAAGGCAGCCCCAGCATTTT. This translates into CASSQGGVRQPQHF.

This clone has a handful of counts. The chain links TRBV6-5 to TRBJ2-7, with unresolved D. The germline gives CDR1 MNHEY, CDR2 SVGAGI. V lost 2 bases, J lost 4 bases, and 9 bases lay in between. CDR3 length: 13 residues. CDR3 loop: CASSYVGSYEQYF. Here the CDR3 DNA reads TGTGCCAGCAGTTACGTGGGCTCTTACGAGCAGTACTTC.

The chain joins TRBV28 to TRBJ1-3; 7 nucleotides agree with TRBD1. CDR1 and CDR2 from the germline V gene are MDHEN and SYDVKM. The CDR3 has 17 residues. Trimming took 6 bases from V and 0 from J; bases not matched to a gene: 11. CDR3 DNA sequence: TGTGCCAGCAGCCCTGGCGGACAGGCCGTCTCTGGAAACACCATATATTTT. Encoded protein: CASSPGGQAVSGNTIYF. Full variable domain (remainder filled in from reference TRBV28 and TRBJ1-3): DVKVTQSSRYLVKRTGEKVFLECVQDMDHENMFWYRQDPGLGLRLIYFSYDVKMKEKGDIPEGYSVSREKKERFSLILESASTNQTSMYLCASSPGGQAVSGNTIYFGEGSWLTVV.

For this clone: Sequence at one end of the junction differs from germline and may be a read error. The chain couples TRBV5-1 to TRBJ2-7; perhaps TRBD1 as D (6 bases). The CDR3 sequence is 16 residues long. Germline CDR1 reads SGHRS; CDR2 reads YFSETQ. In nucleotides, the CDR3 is TGCGCCAGCAGCTCGAATAGACAGGAACTCTCCCACGAGCAGTACTTC. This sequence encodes CASSSNRQELSHEQYF.

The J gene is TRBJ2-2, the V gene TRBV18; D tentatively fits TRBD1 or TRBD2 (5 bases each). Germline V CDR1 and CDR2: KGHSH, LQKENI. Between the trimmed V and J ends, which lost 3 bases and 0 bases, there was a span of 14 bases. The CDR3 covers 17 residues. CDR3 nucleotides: TGTGCCAGCTCACCTACACGGGACGGACCGAACACCGGGGAGCTGTTTTTT. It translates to CASSPTRDGPNTGELFF.

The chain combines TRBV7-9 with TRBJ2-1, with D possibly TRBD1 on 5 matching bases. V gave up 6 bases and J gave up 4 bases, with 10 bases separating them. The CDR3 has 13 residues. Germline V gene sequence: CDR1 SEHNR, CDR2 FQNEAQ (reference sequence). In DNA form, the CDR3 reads TGTGCCAGCAGACAAGGGGCATACAATGAGCAGTTCTTC. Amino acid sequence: CASRQGAYNEQFF.